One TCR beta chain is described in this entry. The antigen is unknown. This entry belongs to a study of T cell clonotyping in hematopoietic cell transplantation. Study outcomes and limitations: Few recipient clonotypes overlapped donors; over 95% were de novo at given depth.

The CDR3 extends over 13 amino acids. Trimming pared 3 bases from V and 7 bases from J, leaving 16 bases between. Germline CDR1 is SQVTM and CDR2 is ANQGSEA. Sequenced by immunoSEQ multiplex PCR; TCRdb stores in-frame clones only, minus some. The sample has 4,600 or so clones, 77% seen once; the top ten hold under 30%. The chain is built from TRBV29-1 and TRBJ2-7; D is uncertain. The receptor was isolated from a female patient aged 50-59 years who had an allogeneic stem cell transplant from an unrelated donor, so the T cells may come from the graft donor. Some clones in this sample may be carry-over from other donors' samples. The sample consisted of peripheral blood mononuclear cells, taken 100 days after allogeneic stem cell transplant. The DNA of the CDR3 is TGCAGCGTTGAGGGTCAGGTCGTAGGGGAGCAGTACTTC. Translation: CSVEGQVVGEQYF.